The 25 T cell receptor beta chains below were found in one sample sequenced in a study of CD8 T cells in acute hepatitis C reinfection. Generated by immunoSEQ multiplex PCR, the TCRdb table keeps only in-frame clones and is missing some. The sample has tens of thousands of clones; 80% to 90% are singletons. Specified time point: naive CD8 control sorted from an acute-time-point sample. Sequencing was carried out using naive CD8+ T cells from PBMCs. The receptors derive from a woman younger than 35 who spontaneously cleared hepatitis C infection.

The chain combines TRBV29-1 with TRBJ2-7; D is perhaps TRBD1 or TRBD2 (7 bases each). The CDR3 has 15 residues. V lost 0 bases and J lost 6, with 18 bases in between. Germline lookup yields CDR1 SQVTM and CDR2 ANQGSEA. CDR3 DNA: TGCAGCGTTGAAGAGGGGGGGCTGACAGGGACCGAGCAGTACTTC. Translated, it gives CSVEEGGLTGTEQYF.

V usage is TRBV10-3 and J usage is TRBJ2-7; 8 bases agree with TRBD2. Germline-derived CDR1 and CDR2 are ENHRY and SYGVKD. V gave up 3 bases and J gave up 4 bases; unmatched junction bases: 8. CDR3 length equals 15 residues. The CDR3 here is CAISESLAGNYEQYF. Written as DNA, the CDR3 is TGTGCCATCAGTGAATCTCTAGCGGGCAATTACGAGCAGTACTTC.

V usage is TRBV9 and J usage is TRBJ2-2; D is undetermined. Germline CDR1 reads SGDLS; CDR2 reads YYNGEE. Trimming took off 1 base at V and 3 bases at J, with 4 bases between the two ends. This CDR3 region has 13 residues. CDR3 DNA sequence: TGTGCCAGCAGCGTAATCGACACCGGGGAGCTGTTTTTT. This encodes CASSVIDTGELFF.

This chain connects TRBV5-6 to TRBJ2-3, with 13 bases aligning to TRBD2. Germline CDR1 reads SGHDT; CDR2 reads YYEEEE. The junction had 12 bases not matched to a gene; V was cut back by 5 bases and J by 6 bases. The CDR3 loop spans 17 amino acids. The CDR3 loop is CASRQAGGLAGVDTQYF. As DNA, the CDR3 is TGTGCCAGCAGGCAGGCCGGAGGACTAGCGGGAGTGGATACGCAGTATTTT.

The chain recombines TRBV7-9 with TRBJ2-1, with TRBD2 identical over 8 bases. With V trimmed by 2 bases and J by 8 bases, 11 bases remained unmatched. Germline CDR1 and CDR2: SEHNR and FQNEAQ (reference sequence). The CDR3 runs to 16 residues. The chain's CDR3 is CASSLFPGLVVDEQFF. CDR3 nucleotide sequence: TGTGCCAGCAGCTTATTTCCGGGACTAGTGGTGGATGAGCAGTTCTTC.

The chain has TRBV25-1 and TRBJ2-1; D might be TRBD1 (6 bases). The CDR3 spans 15 residues. Germline V gene sequence: CDR1 MGHDK, CDR2 SYGVNS. V shed 2 bases and J shed 9 bases, with 17 bases lying between them. The CDR3 loop reads CASSEGQLGWSEQFF. The CDR3, as DNA: TGTGCCAGCAGTGAAGGACAGTTAGGGTGGAGTGAGCAGTTCTTC.

DNA of the CDR3: TGTGCCAGCAGTGAGCGACAGGGAACGAACACTGAAGCTTTCTTT. Translation gives CASSERQGTNTEAFF. This rearrangement joins TRBV6-1 to TRBJ1-1; 7 nucleotides align to TRBD1. There are 15 residues in the CDR3. CDR1 is MNHNS, CDR2 SASEGT, per germline. V was pared by 3 bases and J by 1 base, with 5 bases of the junction left unmatched.

The chain has TRBV30 and TRBJ1-3, with unresolved D. Germline V gene sequence: CDR1 GTSNPN, CDR2 SVGIG (reference sequence). The V end lost 2 bases, the J end lost 4 bases, and 12 bases lay between the germline ends. This CDR3 is built from 14 residues. CDR3 residues: CAWSPGSLGNTIYF. The CDR3 DNA sequence: TGTGCCTGGAGTCCTGGGTCTCTGGGAAACACCATATATTTT.

This clone has more than one count but fewer than ten. The chain recombines TRBV11-2 with TRBJ2-7, with a possible D match to TRBD1 (7 bases). Germline V gene sequence: CDR1 SGHAT, CDR2 FQNNGV. Trimming removed 2 bases from V and 3 bases from J, with 11 bases in between. This CDR3 comprises 14 residues. CDR3 protein: CASSLQGGVYEQYF. The CDR3 DNA reads as TGTGCCAGCAGCTTACAGGGGGGAGTCTACGAGCAGTACTTC.

V is TRBV27 and J is TRBJ2-1; D possibly matches TRBD1 or TRBD2 (5 bases each). The CDR3 totals 15 residues. Germline V lookup: CDR1 MNHEY, CDR2 SMNVEV (reference sequence). The germline V and J ends were trimmed by 2 bases and 7 bases, with 15 bases remaining between them. CDR3 nucleotides: TGTGCCAGCAGTTTACCCAGGGTCCCGGGGAATGAGCAGTTCTTC. Its translation: CASSLPRVPGNEQFF.

Only a few counts were recorded for this clone. This sequence joins TRBV5-6 and TRBJ1-2; D is uncertain. Trimming removed 3 bases from V and 8 bases from J, with 8 bases in between. The CDR3 is 11 amino acids. The germline gives CDR1 SGHDT, CDR2 YYEEEE. The CDR3 sequence is CASSSIGGYTF. The CDR3, as DNA: TGTGCCAGCAGCTCGATCGGCGGCTACACCTTC.

This clone was detected only a few times. The gene calls are TRBV27 and TRBJ2-7; possibly TRBD1 for D (5 bases). V was trimmed by 0 bases and J by 3 bases, leaving 18 bases between them. Germline V CDR1 and CDR2: MNHEY, SMNVEV (reference sequence). The CDR3 runs 17 residues. CDR3 bases: TGTGCCAGCAGTTTATCCCACAACAGGCCCACCATCTACGAGCAGTACTTC. Translating it yields CASSLSHNRPTIYEQYF.

This clone was observed a single time. This chain joins TRBV7-9 and TRBJ2-7, with D perhaps TRBD1 (6 bases). V was shortened by 4 bases and J by 7 bases, with 20 bases between the two germline ends. The germline gives CDR1 SEHNR, CDR2 FQNEAQ (reference sequence). The CDR3 totals 15 residues. The CDR3 is CASSSPQGRSGEQYF. The CDR3 region has the DNA TGTGCCAGCAGCTCCCCCCAGGGGCGGTCGGGGGAGCAGTACTTC. Using reference TRBV7-9 and TRBJ2-7 for the parts outside the CDR3, the full variable domain is DTGVSQNPRHKITKRGQNVTFRCDPISEHNRLYWYRQTLGQGPEFLTYFQNEAQLEKSRLLSDRFSAERPKGSFSTLEIQRTEQGDSAMYLCASSSPQGRSGEQYFGPGTRLTVT.

This clone was recorded once. The V gene is TRBV27, the J gene TRBJ1-5; maybe TRBD1 (5 bases). V lost 2 bases, J lost 4 bases, and 12 bases lay in between. The CDR3 runs 15 residues. Germline loops: CDR1 MNHEY, CDR2 SMNVEV (reference sequence). This CDR3 reads CASSLGSGANQPQHF. The CDR3 nucleotides are TGTGCCAGCAGTTTAGGGAGCGGGGCTAATCAGCCCCAGCATTTT.

The V call is TRBV9, the J call TRBJ2-7; D is uncertain. The CDR3 has 15 residues. V gave up 0 bases and J gave up 0 bases, with 10 bases separating them. Germline lookup yields CDR1 SGDLS and CDR2 YYNGEE. The CDR3 loop is CASSVDVASSYEQYF. CDR3 nucleotides: TGTGCCAGCAGCGTAGATGTGGCCAGCTCCTACGAGCAGTACTTC.

The V gene is TRBV6-5, the J gene TRBJ1-2; tentative D call: TRBD1 (5 bases). Trimming left V 4 bases short and J 8 bases short, with 23 bases between. This CDR3 has 16 amino acids. Per the germline V gene, CDR1 is MNHEY and CDR2 is SVGAGI. CDR3 DNA: TGTGCCAGCAGTTGGGGTTTACGGGGCGGGAGCGAGGGCTACACCTTC. Translation: CASSWGLRGGSEGYTF.

CDR3 nucleotides: TGCAGCCTACTGACTGGCACTGAAGCTTTCTTT. It specifies CSLLTGTEAFF. The J gene is TRBJ1-1, the V gene TRBV29-1; D uncertain. CDR3 length equals 11 residues. The germline V and J ends were trimmed by 8 bases and 4 bases, with 11 bases remaining between them. Germline CDR1 and CDR2: SQVTM and ANQGSEA.

The CDR3 here is CSVWGERYEQYF. CDR3 in DNA: TGCAGCGTTTGGGGAGAACGCTACGAGCAGTACTTC. The genes are TRBV29-1 and TRBJ2-7; TRBD2 is a possible D gene (5 bases). Germline V CDR1 and CDR2: SQVTM, ANQGSEA. V was cut by 5 bases and J by 3 bases, with 11 bases left in between. CDR3 size: 12 residues.

CDR3 nucleotide sequence: TGTGCCAGCAGCCCCGCAGGGAATTCCGCCTACGAGCAGTACTTC. This gives the protein CASSPAGNSAYEQYF. The V call is TRBV7-6, the J call TRBJ2-7, with D perhaps matching TRBD1 (5 bases). V gave up 5 bases and J gave up 2 bases, with 16 bases separating them. Per the germline V gene, CDR1 is SGHVS and CDR2 is FNYEAQ. There are 15 residues in the CDR3.

The rearrangement links TRBV5-1 to TRBJ2-2, with 14 bases identical to TRBD2. This CDR3 is built from 16 residues. Per the germline V gene, CDR1 is SGHRS and CDR2 is YFSETQ. The ends lost 3 bases at V and 6 bases at J; junction bases unmatched: 4. The CDR3 bases are TGCGCCAGCAGCTCCGGGACTAGCGGGAGTGCCGGGGAGCTGTTTTTT. Its translation is CASSSGTSGSAGELFF. The complete variable domain, with remaining parts taken from reference TRBV5-1 and TRBJ2-2, reads KAGVTQTPRYLIKTRGQQVTLSCSPISGHRSVSWYQQTPGQGLQFLFEYFSETQRNKGNFPGRFSGRQFSNSRSEMNVSTLELGDSALYLCASSSGTSGSAGELFFGEGSRLTVL.

The V call is TRBV19, the J call TRBJ1-5; D unclear. Germline V CDR1 and CDR2: LNHDA, SQIVND (reference sequence). Trimming cost V 3 bases and J 6 bases, with 21 bases left between them. CDR3 size: 17 residues. CDR3 residues: CASSIWEERVSGQPQHF. CDR3 coding DNA: TGTGCCAGTAGTATCTGGGAGGAGAGGGTTTCGGGTCAGCCCCAGCATTTT.

The sample holds a few counts of this clone. The chain couples TRBV2 to TRBJ2-7; 7 bases match TRBD1. V lost 1 base, J lost 4 bases, and 7 bases stayed unmatched. The CDR3 has 15 amino acids. Germline assignment: CDR1 SNHLY and CDR2 FYNNEI. CDR3 nucleotides: TGTGCCAGCAGTGAAGGAAGGGGACAGTCGTACGAGCAGTACTTC. This gives the protein CASSEGRGQSYEQYF.

V is TRBV6-6 and J is TRBJ1-5, with a weak D call TRBD1 (5 bases). V was clipped by 6 bases and J by 9 bases, with 18 bases between them. This CDR3 is built from 14 residues. The germline V gene encodes CDR1 MNHNY and CDR2 SVGAGI (reference sequence). The CDR3 sequence: CASSRNFPGGPQHF. The CDR3 DNA reads TGTGCCAGCAGCCGAAACTTCCCGGGGGGGCCCCAGCATTTT.

The V gene is TRBV29-1, the J gene TRBJ2-2, with D unresolved. Germline V lookup: CDR1 SQVTM, CDR2 ANQGSEA. Trimming removed 3 bases at V and 8 bases at J, with 19 bases between. This CDR3 is 15 amino acids long. The CDR3 region is CSVEGKVAGGGELFF. CDR3 sequence (DNA): TGCAGCGTTGAGGGGAAGGTGGCAGGTGGGGGGGAGCTGTTTTTT.

V gene TRBV5-6 combines with J gene TRBJ1-4, with 9 bases aligning to TRBD1. Trimming took 2 bases from V and 11 from J; bases not matched to a gene: 1. CDR3 length: 12 residues. Looked up from germline, CDR1 is SGHDT and CDR2 is YYEEEE. The CDR3 region is CASSLQGAKLFF. CDR3 nucleotide sequence: TGTGCCAGCAGCTTACAGGGGGCCAAACTGTTTTTT. The full variable domain, with the rest looked up from reference TRBV5-6 and TRBJ1-4, is DAGVTQSPTHLIKTRGQQVTLRCSPKSGHDTVSWYQQALGQGPQFIFQYYEEEERQRGNFPDRFSGHQFPNYSSELNVNALLLGDSALYLCASSLQGAKLFFGSGTQLSVL.